This T cell receptor beta chain was identified during a study of T cells after yellow fever vaccination. Study-level information: Low-cell-number fractions underwent preparation using SMART-Seq v4 Ultra Low Input.

TCRdb re-derived calls from the 5' RACE reads in MiXCR, one entry per CDR3 protein. This sample has fewer than 350,000 distinct CDR3 sequences, with more than 8.5% found just once. This clonotype was counted only a few times. The starting material was PBMCs, obtained on the day of the first yellow fever vaccination. The TCR originated in a man between 18 and 29 years old who received the YFV17D yellow fever vaccine.

The CDR3 here is CASRRGFDTEAFF. The CDR3 nucleotides are TGTGCCAGCAGGCGGGGGTTTGACACTGAAGCTTTCTTT. The rearrangement joins TRBV6-2 or TRBV6-3 to TRBJ1-1, with D perhaps matching TRBD1 (5 bases). Germline CDR1 MNHEY, CDR2 SVGEGT. V was trimmed by 6 bases and J by 3 bases, leaving 11 bases between them. The CDR3 is made up of 13 amino acids.